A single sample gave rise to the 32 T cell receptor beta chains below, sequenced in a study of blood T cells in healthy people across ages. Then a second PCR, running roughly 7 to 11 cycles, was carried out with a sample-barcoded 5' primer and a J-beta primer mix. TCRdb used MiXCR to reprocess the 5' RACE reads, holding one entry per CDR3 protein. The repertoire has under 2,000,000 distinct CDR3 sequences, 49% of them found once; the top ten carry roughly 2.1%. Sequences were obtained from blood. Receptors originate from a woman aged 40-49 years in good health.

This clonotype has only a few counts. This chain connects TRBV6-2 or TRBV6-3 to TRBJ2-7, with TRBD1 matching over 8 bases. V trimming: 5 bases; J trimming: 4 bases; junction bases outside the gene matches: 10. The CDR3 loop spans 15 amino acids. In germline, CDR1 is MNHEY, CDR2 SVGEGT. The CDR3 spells CASSTPRDRPYEQYF. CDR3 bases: TGTGCCAGCAGTACTCCCCGGGACAGGCCTTACGAGCAGTACTTC.

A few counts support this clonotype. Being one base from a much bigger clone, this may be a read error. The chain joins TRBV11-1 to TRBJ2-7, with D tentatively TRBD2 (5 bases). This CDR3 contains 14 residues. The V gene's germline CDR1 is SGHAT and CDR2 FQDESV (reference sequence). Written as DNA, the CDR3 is TGTGCCAGCAGCGTAGCCGAGGGAACCTACGAGCAGTACTTC. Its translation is CASSVAEGTYEQYF.

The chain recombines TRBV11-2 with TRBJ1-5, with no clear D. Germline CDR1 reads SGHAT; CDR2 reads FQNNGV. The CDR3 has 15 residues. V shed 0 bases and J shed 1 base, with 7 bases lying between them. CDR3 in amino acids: CASSLDLQSNQPQHF. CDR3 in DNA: TGTGCCAGCAGCTTAGATCTCCAAAGCAATCAGCCCCAGCATTTT.

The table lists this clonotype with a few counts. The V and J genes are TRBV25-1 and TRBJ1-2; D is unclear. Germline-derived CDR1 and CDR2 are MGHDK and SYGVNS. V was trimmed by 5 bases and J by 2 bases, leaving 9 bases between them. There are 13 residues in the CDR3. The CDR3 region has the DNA TGTGCCAGCAGTCAAAGGCGCAACTATGGCTACACCTTC. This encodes CASSQRRNYGYTF.

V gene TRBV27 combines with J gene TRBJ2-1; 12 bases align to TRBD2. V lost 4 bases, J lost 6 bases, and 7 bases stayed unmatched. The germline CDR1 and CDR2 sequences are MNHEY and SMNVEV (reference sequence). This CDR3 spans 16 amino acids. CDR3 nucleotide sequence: TGTGCCAGCAGTTCCTGGACTAGCGGGACACGCAATGAGCAGTTCTTC. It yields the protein CASSSWTSGTRNEQFF.

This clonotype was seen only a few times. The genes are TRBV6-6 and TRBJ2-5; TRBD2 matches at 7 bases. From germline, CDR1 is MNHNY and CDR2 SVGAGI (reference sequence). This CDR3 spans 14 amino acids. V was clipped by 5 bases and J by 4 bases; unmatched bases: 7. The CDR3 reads CASSAPRGRETQYF. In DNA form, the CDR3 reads TGTGCCAGCAGTGCCCCGCGGGGGAGAGAGACCCAGTACTTC.

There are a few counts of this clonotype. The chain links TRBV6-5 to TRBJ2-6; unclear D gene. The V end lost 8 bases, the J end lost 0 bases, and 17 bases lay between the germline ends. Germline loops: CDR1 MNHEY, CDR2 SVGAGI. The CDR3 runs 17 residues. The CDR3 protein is CASRLLPISSGANVLTF. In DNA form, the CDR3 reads TGTGCCAGCCGCTTACTCCCTATATCCTCTGGGGCCAACGTCCTGACTTTC.

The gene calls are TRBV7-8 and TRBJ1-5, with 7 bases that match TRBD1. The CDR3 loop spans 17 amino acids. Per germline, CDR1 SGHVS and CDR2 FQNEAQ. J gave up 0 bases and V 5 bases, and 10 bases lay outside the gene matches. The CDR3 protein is CASSPTRDRVSNQPQHF. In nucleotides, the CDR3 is TGTGCCAGCAGCCCTACCCGGGACAGAGTTAGCAATCAGCCCCAGCATTTT.

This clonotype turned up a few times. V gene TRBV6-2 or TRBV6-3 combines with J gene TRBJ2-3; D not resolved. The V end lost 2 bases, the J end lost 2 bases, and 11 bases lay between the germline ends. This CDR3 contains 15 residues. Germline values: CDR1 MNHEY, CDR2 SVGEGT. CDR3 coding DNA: TGTGCCAGCAGTTACGCTCCCGACACCACAGATACGCAGTATTTT. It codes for CASSYAPDTTDTQYF.

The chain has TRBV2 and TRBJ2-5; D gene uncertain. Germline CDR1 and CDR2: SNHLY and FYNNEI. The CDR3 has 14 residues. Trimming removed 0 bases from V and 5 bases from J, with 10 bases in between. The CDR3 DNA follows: TGTGCCAGCAGTGAAGCTTGGGTCATGGAGACCCAGTACTTC. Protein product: CASSEAWVMETQYF.

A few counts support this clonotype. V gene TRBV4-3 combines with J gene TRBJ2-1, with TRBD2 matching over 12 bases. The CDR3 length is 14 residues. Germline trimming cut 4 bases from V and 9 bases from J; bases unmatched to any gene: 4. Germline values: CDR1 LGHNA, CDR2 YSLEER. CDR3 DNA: TGCGCCAGCAGCCCAGCGACTAGCGGGGGTGAGCAGTTCTTC. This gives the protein CASSPATSGGEQFF.

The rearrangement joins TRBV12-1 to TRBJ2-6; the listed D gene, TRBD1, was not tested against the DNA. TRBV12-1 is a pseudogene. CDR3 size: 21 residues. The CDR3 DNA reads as TGTGCCAGCAGCTTTGATTACTTAGGGGTTTCAAGTAACTCTGGGGCCAACGTCCTGACTTTC. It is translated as CASSFDYLGVSSNSGANVLTF.

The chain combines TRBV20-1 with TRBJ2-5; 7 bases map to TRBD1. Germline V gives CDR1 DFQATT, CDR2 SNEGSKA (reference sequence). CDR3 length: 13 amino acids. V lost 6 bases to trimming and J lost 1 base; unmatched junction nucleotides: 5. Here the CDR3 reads CSAEGQSQETQYF. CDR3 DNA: TGCAGTGCCGAGGGACAGAGCCAAGAGACCCAGTACTTC.

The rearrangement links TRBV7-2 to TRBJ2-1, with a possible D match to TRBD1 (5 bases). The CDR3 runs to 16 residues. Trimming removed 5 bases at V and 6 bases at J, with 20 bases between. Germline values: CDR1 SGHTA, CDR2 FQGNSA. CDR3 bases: TGTGCCAGCAGCCGACAGCCTGTAGGGCTTGGCAATGAGCAGTTCTTC. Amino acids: CASSRQPVGLGNEQFF.

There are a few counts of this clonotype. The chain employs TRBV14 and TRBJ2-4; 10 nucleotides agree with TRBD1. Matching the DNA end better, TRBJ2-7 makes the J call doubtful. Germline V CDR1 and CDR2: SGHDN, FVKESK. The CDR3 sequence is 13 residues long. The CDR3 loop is CASSQRTGGEQYF. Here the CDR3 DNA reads TGTGCCAGCAGCCAAAGGACAGGGGGCGAGCAGTACTTC.

The CDR3 DNA reads as TGTGCCAGCAGCCCCGGACTAGCGGGGGGGCCAGAGGAAATCGGTACGCAGTATTTT. This codes for CASSPGLAGGPEEIGTQYF. The rearrangement joins TRBV9 to TRBJ2-3; 15 nucleotides agree with TRBD2. The CDR3 contains 19 residues. V was pared by 4 bases and J by 8 bases, with 17 bases of the junction left unmatched. CDR1 and CDR2 from the germline V gene are SGDLS and YYNGEE.

CDR3 in DNA: TGTGCCAGCAGACAGGGACGCACAGATACGCAGTATTTT. Translation: CASRQGRTDTQYF. The chain has TRBV7-9 and TRBJ2-3, with TRBD1 as a possible D gene (6 bases). Germline CDR1 reads SEHNR; CDR2 reads FQNEAQ (reference sequence). Trimming stripped 6 bases from V and 1 base from J, with 8 bases between. The CDR3 totals 13 residues.

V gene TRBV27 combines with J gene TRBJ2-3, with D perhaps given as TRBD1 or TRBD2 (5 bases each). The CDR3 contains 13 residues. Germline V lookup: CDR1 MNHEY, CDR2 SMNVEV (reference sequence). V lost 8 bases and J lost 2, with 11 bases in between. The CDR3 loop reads CASWGYYTDTQYF. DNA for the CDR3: TGTGCCAGCTGGGGGTATTACACAGATACGCAGTATTTT.

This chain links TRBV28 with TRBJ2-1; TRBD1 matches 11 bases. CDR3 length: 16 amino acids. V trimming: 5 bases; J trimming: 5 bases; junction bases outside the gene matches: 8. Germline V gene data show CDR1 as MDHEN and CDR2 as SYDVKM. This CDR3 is CASSLGGGQGDNEQFF. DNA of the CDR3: TGTGCCAGCAGTCTCGGGGGGGGACAGGGGGACAATGAGCAGTTCTTC.

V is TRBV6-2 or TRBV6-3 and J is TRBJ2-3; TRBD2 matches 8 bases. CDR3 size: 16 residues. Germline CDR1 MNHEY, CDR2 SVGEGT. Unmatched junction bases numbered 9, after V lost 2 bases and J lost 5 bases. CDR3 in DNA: TGTGCCAGCAGTTACCCCGCTGCGGGGGGCAGAGATACGCAGTATTTT. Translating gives CASSYPAAGGRDTQYF.

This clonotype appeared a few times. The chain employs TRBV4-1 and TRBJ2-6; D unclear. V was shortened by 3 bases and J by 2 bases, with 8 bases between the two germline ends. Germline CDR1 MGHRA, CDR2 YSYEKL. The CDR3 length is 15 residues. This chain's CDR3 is CASSHLGTGANVLTF. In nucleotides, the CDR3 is TGCGCCAGCAGCCACCTGGGGACTGGGGCCAACGTCCTGACTTTC.

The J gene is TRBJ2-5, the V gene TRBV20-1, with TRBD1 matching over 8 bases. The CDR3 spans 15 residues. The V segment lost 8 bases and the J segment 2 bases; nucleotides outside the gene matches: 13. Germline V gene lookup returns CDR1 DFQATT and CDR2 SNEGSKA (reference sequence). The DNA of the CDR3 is TGCAGTCGCAGTCAGTGGACAGGGCTTCAAGAGACCCAGTACTTC. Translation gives CSRSQWTGLQETQYF.

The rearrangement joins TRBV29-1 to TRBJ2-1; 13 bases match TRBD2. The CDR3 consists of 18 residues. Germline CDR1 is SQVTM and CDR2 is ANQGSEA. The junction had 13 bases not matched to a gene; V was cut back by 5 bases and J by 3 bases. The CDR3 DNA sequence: TGCAGCGTTTTAAGGACTAGCGGGGGCATACACGTCTACAATGAGCAGTTCTTC. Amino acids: CSVLRTSGGIHVYNEQFF.

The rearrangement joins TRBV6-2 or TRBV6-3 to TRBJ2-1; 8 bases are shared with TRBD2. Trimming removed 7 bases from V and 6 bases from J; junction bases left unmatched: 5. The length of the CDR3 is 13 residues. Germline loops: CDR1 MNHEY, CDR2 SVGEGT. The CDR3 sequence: CASTPGRGNEQFF. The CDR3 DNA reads TGTGCCAGCACCCCCGGGAGGGGCAATGAGCAGTTCTTC.

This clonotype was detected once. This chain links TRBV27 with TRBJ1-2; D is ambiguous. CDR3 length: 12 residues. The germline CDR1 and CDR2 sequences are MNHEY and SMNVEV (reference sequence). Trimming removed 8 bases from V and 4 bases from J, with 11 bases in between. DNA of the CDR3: TGTGCCAGCGGGGTCTACAGCTATGGCTACACCTTC. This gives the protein CASGVYSYGYTF.

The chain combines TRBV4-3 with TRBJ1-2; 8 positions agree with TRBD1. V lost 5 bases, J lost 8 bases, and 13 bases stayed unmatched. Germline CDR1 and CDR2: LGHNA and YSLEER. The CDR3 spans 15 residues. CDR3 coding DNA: TGCGCCAGCAGCGCTTCAGGGGGCGCGCCAGGCGGCTACACCTTC. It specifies CASSASGGAPGGYTF.

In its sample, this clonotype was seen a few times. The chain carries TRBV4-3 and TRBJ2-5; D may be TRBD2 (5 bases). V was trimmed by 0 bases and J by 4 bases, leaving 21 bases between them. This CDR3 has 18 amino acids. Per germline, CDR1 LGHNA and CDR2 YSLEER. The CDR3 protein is CASSQDRSGMGSAETQYF. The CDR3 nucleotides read TGCGCCAGCAGCCAAGATCGATCCGGGATGGGTTCGGCAGAGACCCAGTACTTC.

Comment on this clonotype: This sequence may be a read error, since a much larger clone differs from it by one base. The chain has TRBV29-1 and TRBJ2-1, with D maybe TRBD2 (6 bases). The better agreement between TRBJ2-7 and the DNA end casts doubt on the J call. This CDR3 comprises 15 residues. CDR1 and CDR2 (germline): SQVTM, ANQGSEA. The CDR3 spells CSVEGRQSSYNEQYF. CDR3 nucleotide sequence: TGCAGCGTGGAGGGCCGACAGAGCTCCTACAATGAGCAGTACTTC.

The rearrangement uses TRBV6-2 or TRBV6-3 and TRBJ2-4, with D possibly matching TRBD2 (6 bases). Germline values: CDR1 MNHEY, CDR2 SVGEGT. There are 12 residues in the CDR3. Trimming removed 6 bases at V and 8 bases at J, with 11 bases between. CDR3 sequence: CASRDYRDIQYF. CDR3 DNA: TGTGCCAGCAGGGACTATCGGGACATTCAGTACTTC.

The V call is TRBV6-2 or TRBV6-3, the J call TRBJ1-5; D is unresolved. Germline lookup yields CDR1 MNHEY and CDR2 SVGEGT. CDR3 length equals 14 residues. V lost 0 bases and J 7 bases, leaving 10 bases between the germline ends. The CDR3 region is CASSYSLQRQPQHF. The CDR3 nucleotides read TGTGCCAGCAGTTACTCCCTACAACGGCAGCCCCAGCATTTT.

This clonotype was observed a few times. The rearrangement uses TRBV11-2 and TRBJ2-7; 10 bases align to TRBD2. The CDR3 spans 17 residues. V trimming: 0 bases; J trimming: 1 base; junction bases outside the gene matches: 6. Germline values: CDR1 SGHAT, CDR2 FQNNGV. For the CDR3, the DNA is TGTGCCAGCAGCTTAGATCGTGGGACTAGCGTTTCCTACGAGCAGTACTTC. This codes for CASSLDRGTSVSYEQYF.

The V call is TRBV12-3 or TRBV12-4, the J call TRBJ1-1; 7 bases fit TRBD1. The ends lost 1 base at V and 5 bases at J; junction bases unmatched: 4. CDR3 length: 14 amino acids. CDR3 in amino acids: CASSLVQGVTEAFF. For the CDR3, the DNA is TGTGCCAGCAGTTTAGTTCAGGGGGTGACTGAAGCTTTCTTT.